The clone carrying this TCR beta chain was seen many times. 5'RACE primed at constant segments yielded TCR alpha and TCR beta cDNA libraries bearing sample barcodes and UMIs. In TCRdb, the 5' RACE reads were re-called with MiXCR into one record per CDR3 protein. The sample records around 140,000 distinct CDR3 sequences, 6% to 7% being singletons. This specimen comes from a study of T-cell memory formation after mild COVID-19. This CDR3 region has 14 residues. Germline CDR1 and CDR2: SGHRS and YFSETQ. V lost 0 bases and J lost 7; bases outside the gene matches: 6. The rearrangement joins TRBV5-1 to TRBJ1-2; TRBD1 matches at 7 bases. The TCR comes from an adult woman who had mild COVID-19 (a few samples of this study predate the infection). Cell type and time point are not known. Sequenced sample: PBMCs or a T cell subset sorted from them (not recorded which). The CDR3 is CASSLALSGGGYTF. In DNA form, the CDR3 reads TGCGCCAGCAGCTTGGCCCTATCAGGGGGTGGCTACACCTTC. The full variable domain, completed using reference TRBV5-1 and TRBJ1-2, is KAGVTQTPRYLIKTRGQQVTLSCSPISGHRSVSWYQQTPGQGLQFLFEYFSETQRNKGNFPGRFSGRQFSNSRSEMNVSTLELGDSALYLCASSLALSGGGYTFGSGTRLTVV.